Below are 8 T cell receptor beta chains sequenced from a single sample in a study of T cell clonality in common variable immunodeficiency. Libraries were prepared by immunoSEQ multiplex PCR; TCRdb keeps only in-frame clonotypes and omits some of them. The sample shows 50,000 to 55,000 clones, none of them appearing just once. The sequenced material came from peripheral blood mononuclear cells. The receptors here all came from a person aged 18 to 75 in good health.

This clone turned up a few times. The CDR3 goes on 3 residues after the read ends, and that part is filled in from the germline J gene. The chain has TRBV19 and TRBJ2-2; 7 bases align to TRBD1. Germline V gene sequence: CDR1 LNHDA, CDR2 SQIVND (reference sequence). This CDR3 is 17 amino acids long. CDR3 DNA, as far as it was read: TGTGCCAGTAGTATAGATGAGTCCGGGACAGCTAATGAAAAG. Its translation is CASSIDESGTANEK. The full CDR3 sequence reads CASSIDESGTANEKLFF.

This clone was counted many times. The part of the CDR3 DNA that was read is TGTGCCAGCAGTTTAGGGACAGGGTCGTACAATGAG. As protein: CASSLGTGSYNE. The entire CDR3 sequence reads CASSLGTGSYNEQFF. The chain has TRBV12-3 or TRBV12-4 and TRBJ2-1; TRBD1 matches 8 bases. Sequencing ends 3 residues short of the CDR3 end; the germline J gene provides the rest. The CDR3 length is 15 residues. J was trimmed by 4 bases and V by 1 base; bases with no gene match: 3.

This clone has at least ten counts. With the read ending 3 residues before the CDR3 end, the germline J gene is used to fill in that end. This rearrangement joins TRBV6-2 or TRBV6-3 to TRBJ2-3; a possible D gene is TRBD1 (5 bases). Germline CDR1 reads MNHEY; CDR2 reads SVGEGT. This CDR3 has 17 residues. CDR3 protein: CASSYSTYGADQETQYF. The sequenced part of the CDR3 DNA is TGTGCCAGCAGTTACTCGACTTATGGGGCGGACCAAGAGACG.

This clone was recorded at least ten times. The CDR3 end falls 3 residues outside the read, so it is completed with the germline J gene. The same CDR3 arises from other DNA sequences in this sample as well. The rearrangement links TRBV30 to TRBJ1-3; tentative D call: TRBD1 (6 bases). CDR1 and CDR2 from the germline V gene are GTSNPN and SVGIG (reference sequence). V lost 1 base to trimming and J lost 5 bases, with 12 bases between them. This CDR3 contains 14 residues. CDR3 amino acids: CAWSEGVSRNTIYF. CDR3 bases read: TGTGCCTGGAGTGAGGGGGTGTCACGAAACACC.

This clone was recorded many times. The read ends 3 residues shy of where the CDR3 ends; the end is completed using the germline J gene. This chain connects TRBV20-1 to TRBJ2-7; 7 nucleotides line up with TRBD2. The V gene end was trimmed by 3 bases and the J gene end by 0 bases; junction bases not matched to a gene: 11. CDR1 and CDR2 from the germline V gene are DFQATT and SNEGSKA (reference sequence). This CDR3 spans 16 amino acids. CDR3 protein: CSARRWGGESSYEQYF. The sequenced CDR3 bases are TGCAGTGCTAGGCGGTGGGGGGGTGAGAGCTCCTACGAG.

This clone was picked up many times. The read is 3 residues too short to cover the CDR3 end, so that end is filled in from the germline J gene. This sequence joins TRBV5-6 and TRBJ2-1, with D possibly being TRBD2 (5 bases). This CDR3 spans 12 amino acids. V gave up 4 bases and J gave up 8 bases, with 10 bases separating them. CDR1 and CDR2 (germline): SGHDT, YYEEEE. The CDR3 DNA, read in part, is TGTGCCAGCAGCGTCTTGAGGGATGAG. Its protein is CASSVLRDE. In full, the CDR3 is CASSVLRDEQFF. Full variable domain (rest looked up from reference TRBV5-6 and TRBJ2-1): DAGVTQSPTHLIKTRGQQVTLRCSPKSGHDTVSWYQQALGQGPQFIFQYYEEEERQRGNFPDRFSGHQFPNYSSELNVNALLLGDSALYLCASSVLRDEQFFGPGTRLTVL.

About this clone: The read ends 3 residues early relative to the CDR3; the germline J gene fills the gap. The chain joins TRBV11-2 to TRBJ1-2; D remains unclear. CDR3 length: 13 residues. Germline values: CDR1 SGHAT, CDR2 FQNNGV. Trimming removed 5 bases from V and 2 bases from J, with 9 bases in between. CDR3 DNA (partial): TGTGCCAGCAGCCTGCGGGGAAACTATGGC. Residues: CASSLRGNYG. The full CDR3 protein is CASSLRGNYGYTF.

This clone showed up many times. The CDR3 bases that were read are TGCGCCAGCAGCTTAGAGACAAACACTGAA. Amino acids: CASSLETNTE. The entire CDR3 is CASSLETNTEAFF. The chain uses TRBV5-1 and TRBJ1-1; D ambiguous. The read is 3 residues too short to cover the CDR3 end, so that end is filled in from the germline J gene. The CDR3 is 13 residues long. The V gene's germline CDR1 is SGHRS and CDR2 YFSETQ. V was trimmed by 2 bases and J by 2 bases, leaving 7 bases between them.